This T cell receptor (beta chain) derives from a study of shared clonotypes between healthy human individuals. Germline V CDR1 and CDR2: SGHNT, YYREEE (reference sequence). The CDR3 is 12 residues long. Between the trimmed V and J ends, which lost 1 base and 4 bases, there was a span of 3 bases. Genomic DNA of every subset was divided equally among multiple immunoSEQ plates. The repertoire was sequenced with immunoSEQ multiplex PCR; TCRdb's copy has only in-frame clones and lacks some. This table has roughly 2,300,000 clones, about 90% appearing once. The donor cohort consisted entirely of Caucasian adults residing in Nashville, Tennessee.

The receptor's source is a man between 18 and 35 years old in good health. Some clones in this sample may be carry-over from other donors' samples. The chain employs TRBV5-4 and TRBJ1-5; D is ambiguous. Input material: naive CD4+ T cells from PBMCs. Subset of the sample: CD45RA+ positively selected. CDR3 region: CASSLYNQPQHF. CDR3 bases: TGTGCCAGCAGCTTGTATAATCAGCCCCAGCATTTT. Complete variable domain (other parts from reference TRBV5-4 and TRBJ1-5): ETGVTQSPTHLIKTRGQQVTLRCSSQSGHNTVSWYQQALGQGPQFIFQYYREEENGRGNFPPRFSGLQFPNYSSELNVNALELDDSALYLCASSLYNQPQHFGDGTRLSIL.